The clone carrying this T cell receptor beta chain was seen at least ten times. Trimming took 6 bases from V and 2 from J; bases not matched to a gene: 3. The CDR3 covers 15 residues. Germline loops: CDR1 SNHLY, CDR2 FYNNEI. Time point given: newly diagnosed GD, antithyroid drugs for less than 3 months. With RNA extracted from PBMCs as input, the TCR library was made. To make TCR beta libraries, researchers used iRepertoire HTBI primers and Arm-PCR of CDR3 regions. Methods used by the authors: Across the samples, identification revealed some 59 TRBV and 12 to 15 TRBJ segments. MiXCR was run by TCRdb on the multiplex PCR reads, yielding one entry per CDR3 protein. TCRdb, not the authors, supplied the V and J calls. In the table there are some 240,000 distinct CDR3 sequences, around 20% of which are singletons. This specimen belongs to a study of regulatory T cells in long-lasting Graves disease. These records were also assigned to another study, of T cells in Graves' hyperthyroidism and ophthalmopathy. This second study says: In simple terms, a model built on 13 V-J features told ophthalmopathy apart from stable hyperthyroidism.

The clonotype originates from a woman in her 30s with Graves disease. Sample: peripheral blood mononuclear cells (PBMCs), taken at new diagnosis, from a patient treated with antithyroid drugs. The chain is built from TRBV2 and TRBJ1-3; the match to TRBD1 covers 11 bases. CDR3 sequence: CASRDRGLAGNTIYF. Here the CDR3 DNA reads TGTGCCAGCAGGGACAGGGGGCTGGCTGGAAACACCATATATTTT.